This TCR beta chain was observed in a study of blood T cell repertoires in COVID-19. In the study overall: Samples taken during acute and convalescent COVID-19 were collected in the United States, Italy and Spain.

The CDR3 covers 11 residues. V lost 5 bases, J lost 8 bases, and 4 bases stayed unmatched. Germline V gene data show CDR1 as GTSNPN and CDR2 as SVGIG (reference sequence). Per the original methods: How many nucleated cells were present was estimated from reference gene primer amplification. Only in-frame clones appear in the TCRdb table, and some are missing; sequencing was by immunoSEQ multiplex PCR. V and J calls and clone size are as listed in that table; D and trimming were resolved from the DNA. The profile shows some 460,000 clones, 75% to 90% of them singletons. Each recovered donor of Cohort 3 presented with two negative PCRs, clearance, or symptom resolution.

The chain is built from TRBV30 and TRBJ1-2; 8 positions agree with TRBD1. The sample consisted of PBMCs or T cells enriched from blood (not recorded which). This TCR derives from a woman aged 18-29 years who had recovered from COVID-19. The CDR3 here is CAWGQGGGYTF. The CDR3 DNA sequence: TGTGCCTGGGGACAGGGCGGCGGCTACACCTTC.